The rows below give T cell receptor beta chains drawn from one sample of a study of shared clonotypes between healthy human individuals. TCRdb keeps only in-frame clones here, not all; method: immunoSEQ multiplex PCR. Of about 530,000 clones listed, about 79% are singletons. The sequenced sample consisted of PBMCs. Receptors were obtained from a woman between 35 and 50 years old in good health. Some clones in this sample may be carry-over from other donors' samples. Both conserved end residues are part of each CDR3. The D gene is left open where the match is weak. The size field is filled for only some rows; it gives once, few, many or a size class.

>.|16|.|TRBJ2-3|TRBV15
TGTGCCACCAGCAGACAGATTGGAACTAGCACAGATACGCAGTATTTT
CATSRQIGTSTDTQYF
>once|16|.|TRBJ2-3|TRBV7-8
TGTGCCAGCAGCTTCCCACAGACCCCTAGCACAGATACGCAGTATTTT
CASSFPQTPSTDTQYF
>few|16|.|TRBJ2-7|TRBV27
TGTGCCAGCACCCCTAGCCGGGTAGCGGCTCCCTACGAGCAGTACTTC
CASTPSRVAAPYEQYF
>.|12|.|TRBJ2-2|TRBV30
TGTGCCGGAGGACAGTTAGGGGGGGAGCTGTTTTTT
CAGGQLGGELFF
>.|18|.|TRBJ1-1|TRBV18
TGTGCCAGCTCTCGAACTGACCCAGCAAGTAGTTTGAACACTGAAGCTTTCTTT
CASSRTDPASSLNTEAFF
>.|14|.|TRBJ1-5|TRBV2
TGTGCCAGCAGCCCACGGACCGACTTCGGGCCCCAGCATTTT
CASSPRTDFGPQHF
>.|16|TRBD1|TRBJ1-6|TRBV4-1
TGCGCCAGCAGCCAAGAGTGGGACAGGCACCTTTCACCCCTCCACTTT
CASSQEWDRHLSPLHF
>.|14|.|TRBJ1-6|TRBV11-2
TGTGCCAGCCGACTCGGGGCGGGGGGTTCACCCCTCCACTTT
CASRLGAGGSPLHF
>.|14|.|TRBJ1-2|TRBV6-1
TGTGCCAGCAGTCCCTCCCCCGGGGGCGGCGGCTACACCTTC
CASSPSPGGGGYTF
>.|18|.|TRBJ2-2|TRBV9
TGTGCCAGCAGCGTCCCGAGAGGGCTAGCGAGGAACACCGGGGAGCTGTTTTTT
CASSVPRGLARNTGELFF
>.|13|.|TRBJ1-5|TRBV6-4
TGTGCCAGCATGTACAGGAAGTGTCAGCCCCAGCATTTT
CASMYRKCQPQHF
>.|14|.|TRBJ1-1|TRBV18
TGTGCCAGCTCACCACCAAACCCCGGGATAGAAGCTTTCTTT
CASSPPNPGIEAFF
>.|15|TRBD1|TRBJ1-4|TRBV28
TGTGCCAGCAGTTCTACCGGGACAGGCGATGAAAAACTGTTTTTT
CASSSTGTGDEKLFF
>.|15|.|TRBJ1-4|TRBV5-1
TGCGCCAGCAGCTGGGGGGCGGGTCTCGAGGAAAAACTGTTTTTT
CASSWGAGLEEKLFF
>few|14|.|TRBJ1-5|TRBV18
TGTGCCAGCTCACCACCGGGCGGTAATCAGCCCCAGCATTTT
CASSPPGGNQPQHF
>.|16|TRBD2|TRBJ2-7|TRBV6-6
TGTGCCAGCAGTTTCTCCACTCGGGACTACCCCTACGAGCAGTACTTC
CASSFSTRDYPYEQYF
>.|13|.|TRBJ1-1|TRBV28
TGTGCCAGCAGTTTCGGCGGGAACACTGAAGCTTTCTTT
CASSFGGNTEAFF
>many|13|.|TRBJ2-1|TRBV7-3
TGTGCCAGCAGCTCCACGGGGGAAAATGAGCAGTTCTTC
CASSSTGENEQFF
>.|13|TRBD1|TRBJ1-5|TRBV7-2
TGTGCCAGCAGCACGACAGGGGACCAGCCCCAGCATTTT
CASSTTGDQPQHF
>.|14|.|TRBJ1-5|TRBV6-1
TGTGCCAGCAGTGAGGGGTTCGAGAATCAGCCCCAGCATTTT
CASSEGFENQPQHF
>.|11|.|TRBJ2-7|TRBV5-1
TGCGCCAGCAGCTTGGGCGCGGAGCAGTACTTC
CASSLGAEQYF
>.|18|TRBD1|TRBJ2-2|TRBV4-2
TGTGCCAGCTTGAGGGACAGGGGGGCGGGACTGAGAACCGGGGAGCTGTTTTTT
CASLRDRGAGLRTGELFF
>.|14|.|TRBJ2-7|TRBV13
TGTGCCAGCAGCTTCCTGACTAGAGACAGCGAGCAGTACTTC
CASSFLTRDSEQYF
>.|14|.|TRBJ2-1|TRBV9
TGTGCCAGCAGCGTGGTCGGAAGCCACAATGAGCAGTTCTTC
CASSVVGSHNEQFF
>once|14|.|TRBJ2-3|TRBV7-3
TGTGCCAGCTCCCAGGGAACATCCACAGATACGCAGTATTTT
CASSQGTSTDTQYF
>.|14|TRBD2|TRBJ2-3|TRBV4-3
TGCGCCAGCAGCCAAGGACTAGCATCAGATACGCAGTATTTT
CASSQGLASDTQYF
>.|13|.|TRBJ2-4|TRBV5-8
TGTGCCAGCAGCCTTTTAGCCAAAAACATTCAGTACTTC
CASSLLAKNIQYF
>.|14|TRBD2|TRBJ2-3|TRBV19
TGTGCCAGTGCGACTAGCGGGAGGATAGATACGCAGTATTTT
CASATSGRIDTQYF
>few|15|TRBD2|TRBJ2-5|TRBV18
TGTGCCAGCTCCCCAGGGACTAGCGGGCAAGAGACCCAGTACTTC
CASSPGTSGQETQYF
>.|15|.|TRBJ2-7|TRBV11-2
TGTGCCAGCAGTAGGTTTGGGGCGAGGGTCTACGAGCAGTACTTC
CASSRFGARVYEQYF
>.|11|.|TRBJ2-5|TRBV7-2
TGTGCCGCCGAGCCCCAAGAGACCCAGTACTTC
CAAEPQETQYF
>.|14|.|TRBJ2-7|TRBV28
TGTGCCTCCCAGAGGGGAAACATAGCCAACGAGCAGTACTTC
CASQRGNIANEQYF
>.|13|.|TRBJ1-4|TRBV18
TGTGCCAGCTCGGGGGTTACTAATGAAAAACTGTTTTTT
CASSGVTNEKLFF
>.|16|TRBD2|TRBJ2-1|TRBV7-8
TGTGCCAGCAGCTTAGTTGTGTTGGGACTACCGGTTGAGCAGTTCTTC
CASSLVVLGLPVEQFF
>.|15|TRBD2|TRBJ2-1|TRBV6-1
TGTGCCAGCACTCTCGAGCGGGATTCCTACAATGAGCAGTTCTTC
CASTLERDSYNEQFF
>.|14|.|TRBJ2-3|TRBV2
TGTGCCAGCAGGAGCGGAACTAGCACAGATACGCAGTATTTT
CASRSGTSTDTQYF
>.|16|TRBD2|TRBJ2-3|TRBV7-2
TGTGCCAGCAGCGAGGGGACTAGCGTAAGCACAGATACGCAGTATTTT
CASSEGTSVSTDTQYF
>many|14|.|TRBJ2-2|TRBV25-1
TGTGCCAGCAGTGAGCAGGGAAAAACCGGGGAGCTGTTTTTT
CASSEQGKTGELFF
>.|19|.|TRBJ2-2|TRBV21-1
TGTGCCAGCAGCAAGGAGGCGCCGGGACAGGGGGCTTCGACCGGGGAGCTGTTTTTT
CASSKEAPGQGASTGELFF
>.|12|.|TRBJ1-1|TRBV2
TGTGCCAGCAGTATTTCCAACACTGAAGCTTTCTTT
CASSISNTEAFF
>.|16|TRBD2|TRBJ2-1|TRBV7-9
TGTGCCAGCAGCCCCTCCGGGACTAGTCCCTACAATGAGCAGTTCTTC
CASSPSGTSPYNEQFF
>few|14|TRBD2|TRBJ2-5|TRBV18
TGTGCCAGCTCACCACAAGCGGGAGAAGAGACCCAGTACTTC
CASSPQAGEETQYF
>once|13|.|TRBJ2-5|TRBV10-3
TGTGCCATCAGTGACCTCGAGGGAGAGACCCAGTACTTC
CAISDLEGETQYF
>.|16|TRBD2|TRBJ2-1|TRBV4-2
TGTGCCAGCAGCCAAGCCGGGACTAGATCCTACAATGAGCAGTTCTTC
CASSQAGTRSYNEQFF
>.|15|TRBD2|TRBJ2-3|TRBV11-2
TGTGCCAGCACCCTTAGCGGGAGTAAAACAGATACGCAGTATTTT
CASTLSGSKTDTQYF